The 6 T cell receptor beta chains listed next were all sequenced from one sample in a study of breast tumors, draining lymph nodes, adjacent tissues. Samples came from axillary lymph nodes draining the breast cancer. TCRdb fed the multiplex PCR reads into MiXCR, producing one record per CDR3 protein. In the table there are about 200,000 distinct CDR3 sequences, 30% to 40% of which are singletons. Sequenced: axillary lymph node tissue. Receptor source: a female donor with breast cancer. Some clones in this sample may be carry-over from other donors' samples.

To note about this clonotype: Possible read error: a much larger clone is one base away. The chain combines TRBV30 with TRBJ1-5, with D possibly matching TRBD1 (6 bases). The CDR3 is made up of 13 amino acids. V gave up 2 bases and J gave up 2 bases, with 7 bases separating them. Per germline, CDR1 GTSNPN and CDR2 SVGIG (reference sequence). CDR3 DNA: TGTGCCTGGAGTAAGGGGGGCAATCAGCCCCAGCATTTT. Translated, it gives CAWSKGGNQPQHF. The full variable domain, rest sourced from reference TRBV30 and TRBJ1-5, is SQTIHQWPATLVQPVGSPLSLECTVEGTSNPNLYWYRQAAGRGLQLLFYSVGIGQISSEVPQNLSASRPQDRQFILSSKKLLLSDSGFYLCAWSKGGNQPQHFGDGTRLSIL.

This clonotype was counted at least ten times. The chain has TRBV6-1 and TRBJ2-7, with TRBD1 matching 9 bases. J gave up 2 bases and V 8 bases, and 16 bases lay outside the gene matches. Germline CDR1 is MNHNS and CDR2 is SASEGT. The CDR3 has 17 amino acids. CDR3 in DNA: TGTGCCAGCTTACCGGACAGGGGAATTCCGGGGGCCTACGAGCAGTACTTC. This translates into CASLPDRGIPGAYEQYF.

A note on this clonotype: A much larger clone sits a single nucleotide away, making a read error possible. The chain has TRBV11-2 and TRBJ2-1, with TRBD1 as a possible D gene (6 bases). The CDR3 is 13 residues long. The germline CDR1 and CDR2 sequences are SGHAT and FQNNGV. The CDR3 DNA reads as TGTGCCAGCAGCTTAACAGGGCTCAATGAGCCGTTCTTC. This translates into CASSLTGLNEPFF. Combining the CDR3 with reference TRBV11-2 and TRBJ2-1 gives the whole variable domain EAGVAQSPRYKIIEKRQSVAFWCNPISGHATLYWYQQILGQGPKLLIQFQNNGVVDDSQLPKDRFSAERLKGVDSTLKIQPAKLEDSAVYLCASSLTGLNEPFFGPGTRLTVL.

This clonotype has ten or more counts. The rearrangement joins TRBV6-5 to TRBJ2-7; D is possibly TRBD2 (6 bases). Germline V lookup: CDR1 MNHEY, CDR2 SVGAGI. V was clipped by 0 bases and J by 7 bases, with 19 bases between them. This CDR3 comprises 16 residues. In nucleotides, the CDR3 is TGTGCCAGCAGTTACTCGAAGTCCGCTCGAAGCGGGGAGCAGTACTTC. Its translation: CASSYSKSARSGEQYF.

This clonotype was recorded at least ten times. The chain carries TRBV7-9 and TRBJ2-1, with D maybe TRBD2 (6 bases). CDR3 size: 15 residues. Trimming shortened V by 2 bases and J by 9 bases, and 17 bases separated the two germline ends. Looked up from germline, CDR1 is SEHNR and CDR2 is FQNEAQ (reference sequence). The CDR3 DNA reads TGTGCCAGCAGCTTAACTAGCCTAGTTGGGACTGAGCAGTTCTTC. It specifies CASSLTSLVGTEQFF.

Ten or more counts support this clonotype. Relative to the germline gene, one junction end is altered; a read error may explain this. This rearrangement joins TRBV5-1 to TRBJ2-7; perhaps TRBD1 as D (5 bases). The germline V gene encodes CDR1 SGHRS and CDR2 YFSETQ. The CDR3 is made up of 13 amino acids. In DNA form, the CDR3 reads TGCGCCAGCAGACTGACAGACTCCCACGAGCAGTACTTC. This codes for CASRLTDSHEQYF.